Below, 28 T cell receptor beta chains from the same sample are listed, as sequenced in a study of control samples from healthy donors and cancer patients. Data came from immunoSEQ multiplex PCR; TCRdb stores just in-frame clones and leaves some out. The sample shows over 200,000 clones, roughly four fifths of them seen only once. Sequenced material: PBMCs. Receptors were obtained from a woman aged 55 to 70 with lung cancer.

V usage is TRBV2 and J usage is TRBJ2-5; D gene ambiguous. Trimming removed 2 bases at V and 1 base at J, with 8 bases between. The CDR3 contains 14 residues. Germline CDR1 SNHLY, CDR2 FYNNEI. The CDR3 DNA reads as TGTGCCAGCAGTGAACTCACAGCCCAAGAGACCCAGTACTTC. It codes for CASSELTAQETQYF.

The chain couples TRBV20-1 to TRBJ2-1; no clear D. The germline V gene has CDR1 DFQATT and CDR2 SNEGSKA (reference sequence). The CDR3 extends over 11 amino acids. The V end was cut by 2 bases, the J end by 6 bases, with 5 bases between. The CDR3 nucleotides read TGCAGTGCTAGACGTGGCAATGAGCAGTTCTTC. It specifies CSARRGNEQFF.

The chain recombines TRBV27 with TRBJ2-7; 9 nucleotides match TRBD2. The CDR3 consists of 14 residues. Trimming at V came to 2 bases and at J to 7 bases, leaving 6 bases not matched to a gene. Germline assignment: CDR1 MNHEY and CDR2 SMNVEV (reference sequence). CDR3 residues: CASSLAGGPREQYF. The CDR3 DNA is TGTGCCAGCAGTTTAGCGGGAGGGCCCAGGGAGCAGTACTTC.

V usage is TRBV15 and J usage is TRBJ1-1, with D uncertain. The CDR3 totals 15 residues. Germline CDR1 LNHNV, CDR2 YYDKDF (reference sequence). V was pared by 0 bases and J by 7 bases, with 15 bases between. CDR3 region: CATSRDRAALGEAFF. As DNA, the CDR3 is TGTGCCACCAGCAGAGATAGGGCGGCCTTAGGTGAAGCTTTCTTT.

The CDR3 loop is CASSLSRGDSYNEQFF. CDR3 sequence (DNA): TGTGCCAGCAGCCTTTCCCGGGGGGACTCCTACAATGAGCAGTTCTTC. This sequence joins TRBV3-1 (or the pseudogene TRBV3-2) and TRBJ2-1; 7 bases are shared with TRBD2. V lost 4 bases, J lost 0 bases, and 6 bases stayed unmatched. CDR3 length: 16 residues. Per the germline V gene, CDR1 is LGHDT and CDR2 is YNNKEL (reference sequence).

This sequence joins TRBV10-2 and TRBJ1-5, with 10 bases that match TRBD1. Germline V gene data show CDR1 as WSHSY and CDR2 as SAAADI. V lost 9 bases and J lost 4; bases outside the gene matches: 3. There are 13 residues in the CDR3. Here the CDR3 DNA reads TGCGCCAGTTCGGGACAGGGGAATCAGCCCCAGCATTTT. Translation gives CASSGQGNQPQHF.

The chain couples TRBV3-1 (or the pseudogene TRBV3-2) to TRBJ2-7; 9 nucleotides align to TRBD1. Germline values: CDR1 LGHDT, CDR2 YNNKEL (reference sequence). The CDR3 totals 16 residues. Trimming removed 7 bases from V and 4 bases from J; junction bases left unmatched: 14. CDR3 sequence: CASNHRAGTGSYEQYF. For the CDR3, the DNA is TGTGCCAGCAATCACAGAGCTGGGACAGGGTCGTACGAGCAGTACTTC.

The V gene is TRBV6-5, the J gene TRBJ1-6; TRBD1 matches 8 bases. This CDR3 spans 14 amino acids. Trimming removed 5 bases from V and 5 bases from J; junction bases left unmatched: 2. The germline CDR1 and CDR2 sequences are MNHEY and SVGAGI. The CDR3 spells CASSRQGNNSPLHF. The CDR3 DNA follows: TGTGCCAGCAGTAGACAGGGGAATAATTCACCCCTCCACTTT.

The CDR3 loop reads CSASQRGRYNEQFF. DNA of the CDR3: TGCAGTGCTAGTCAGCGGGGGCGCTACAATGAGCAGTTCTTC. The V and J genes are TRBV20-1 and TRBJ2-1; 8 nucleotides agree with TRBD2. The CDR3 contains 14 residues. V lost 3 bases and J lost 3; bases outside the gene matches: 4. Germline values: CDR1 DFQATT, CDR2 SNEGSKA (reference sequence).

The CDR3 coding sequence is TGTGCCAGCTCACCCGAGACAGGGGGCCCAGCCCAGCATTTT. Translated: CASSPETGGPAQHF. The V call is TRBV18, the J call TRBJ1-5; 10 nucleotides match TRBD1. J lost 11 bases, V lost 3 bases, and 7 bases had no gene match. CDR1 is KGHSH, CDR2 LQKENI, per germline. This CDR3 contains 14 residues.

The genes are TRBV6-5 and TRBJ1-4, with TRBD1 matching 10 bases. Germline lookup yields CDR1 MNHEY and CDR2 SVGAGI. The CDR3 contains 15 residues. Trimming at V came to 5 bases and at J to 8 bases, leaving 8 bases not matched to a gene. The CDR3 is CASSTRQGAREKLFF. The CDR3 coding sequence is TGTGCCAGCAGTACGCGACAGGGGGCGCGAGAAAAACTGTTTTTT.

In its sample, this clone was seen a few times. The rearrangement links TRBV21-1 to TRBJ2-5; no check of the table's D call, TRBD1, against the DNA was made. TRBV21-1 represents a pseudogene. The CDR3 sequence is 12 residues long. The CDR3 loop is CASSNREETQYF. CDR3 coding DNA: TGTGCCAGCAGCAACAGGGAAGAGACCCAGTACTTC.

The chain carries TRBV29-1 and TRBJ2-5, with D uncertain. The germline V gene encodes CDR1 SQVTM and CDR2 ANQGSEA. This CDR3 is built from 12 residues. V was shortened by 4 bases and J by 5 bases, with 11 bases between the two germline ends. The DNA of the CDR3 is TGCAGCGTTGGGGAAGGGCACGAGACCCAGTACTTC. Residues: CSVGEGHETQYF.

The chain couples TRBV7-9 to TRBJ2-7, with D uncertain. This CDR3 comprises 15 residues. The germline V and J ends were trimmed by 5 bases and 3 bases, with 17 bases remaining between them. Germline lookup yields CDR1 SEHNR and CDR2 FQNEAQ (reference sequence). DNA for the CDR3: TGTGCCAGCAGCGGCGCCAGTATCGGGCTCTACGAGCAGTACTTC. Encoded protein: CASSGASIGLYEQYF.

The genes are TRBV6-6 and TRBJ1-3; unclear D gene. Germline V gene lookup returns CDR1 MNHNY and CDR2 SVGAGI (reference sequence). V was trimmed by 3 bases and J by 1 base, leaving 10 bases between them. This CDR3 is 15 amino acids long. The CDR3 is CASSYALNSGNTIYF. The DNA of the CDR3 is TGTGCCAGCAGTTATGCCCTAAATTCTGGAAACACCATATATTTT.

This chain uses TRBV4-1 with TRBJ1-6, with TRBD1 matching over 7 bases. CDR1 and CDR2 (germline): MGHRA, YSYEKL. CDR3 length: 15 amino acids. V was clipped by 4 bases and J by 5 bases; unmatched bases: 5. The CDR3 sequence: CASSPRQGDNSPLHF. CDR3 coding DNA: TGCGCCAGCAGCCCGAGACAGGGAGATAATTCACCCCTCCACTTT.

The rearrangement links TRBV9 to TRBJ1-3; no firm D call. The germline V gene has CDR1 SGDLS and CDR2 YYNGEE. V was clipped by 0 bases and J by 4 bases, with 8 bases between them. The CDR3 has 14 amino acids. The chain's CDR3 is CASSVASAGNTIYF. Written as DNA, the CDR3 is TGTGCCAGCAGCGTAGCGAGTGCGGGAAACACCATATATTTT.

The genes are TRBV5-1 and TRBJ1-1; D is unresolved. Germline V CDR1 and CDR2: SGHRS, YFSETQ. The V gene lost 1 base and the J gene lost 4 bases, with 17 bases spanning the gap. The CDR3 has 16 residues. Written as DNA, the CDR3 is TGCGCCAGCAGCTTGCTGGGGAGGGCGGTTAGCACTGAAGCTTTCTTT. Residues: CASSLLGRAVSTEAFF.

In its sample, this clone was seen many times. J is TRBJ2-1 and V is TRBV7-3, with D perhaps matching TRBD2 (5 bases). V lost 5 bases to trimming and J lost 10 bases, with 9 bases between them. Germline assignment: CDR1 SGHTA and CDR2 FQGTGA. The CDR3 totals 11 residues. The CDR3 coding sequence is TGTGCCAGCAGCCCGGGATCAGAGCAGTTCTTC. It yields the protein CASSPGSEQFF.

The CDR3 nucleotides read TGTGCCAGCAGTTTGTTGCAGGACACCGGGGAGCTGTTTTTT. It yields the protein CASSLLQDTGELFF. The chain employs TRBV6-4 and TRBJ2-2, with no clear D. The length of the CDR3 is 14 residues. The germline gives CDR1 MRHNA, CDR2 SNTAGT. The V end was cut by 5 bases, the J end by 3 bases, with 10 bases between.

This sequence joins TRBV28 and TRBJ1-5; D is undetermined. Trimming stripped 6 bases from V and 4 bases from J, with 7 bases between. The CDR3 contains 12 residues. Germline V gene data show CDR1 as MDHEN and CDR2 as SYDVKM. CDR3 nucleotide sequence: TGTGCCAGCAGCCAGTTGAATCAGCCCCAGCATTTT. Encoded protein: CASSQLNQPQHF.

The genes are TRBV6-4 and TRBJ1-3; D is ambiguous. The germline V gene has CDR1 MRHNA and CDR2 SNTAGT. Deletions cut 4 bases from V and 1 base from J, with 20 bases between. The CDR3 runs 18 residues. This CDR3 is CASSANHPGVKSGNTIYF. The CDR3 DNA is TGTGCCAGCAGTGCAAATCATCCGGGCGTAAAATCTGGAAACACCATATATTTT.

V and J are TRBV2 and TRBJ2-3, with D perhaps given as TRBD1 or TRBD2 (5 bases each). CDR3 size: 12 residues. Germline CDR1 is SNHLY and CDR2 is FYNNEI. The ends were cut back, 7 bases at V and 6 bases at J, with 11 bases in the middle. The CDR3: CASKGQRDTQYF. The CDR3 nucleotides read TGTGCCAGCAAGGGGCAGCGGGATACGCAGTATTTT.

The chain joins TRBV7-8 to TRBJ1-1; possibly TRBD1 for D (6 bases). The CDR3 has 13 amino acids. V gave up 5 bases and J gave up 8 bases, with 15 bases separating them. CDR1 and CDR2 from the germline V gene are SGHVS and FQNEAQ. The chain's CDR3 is CASSLTDSQEAFF. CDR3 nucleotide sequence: TGTGCCAGCAGCCTGACGGACAGCCAGGAAGCTTTCTTT. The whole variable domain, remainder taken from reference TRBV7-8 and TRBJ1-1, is GAGVSQSPRYKVAKRGQDVALRCDPISGHVSLFWYQQALGQGPEFLTYFQNEAQLDKSGLPSDRFFAERPEGSVSTLKIQRTQQEDSAVYLCASSLTDSQEAFFGQGTRLTVV.

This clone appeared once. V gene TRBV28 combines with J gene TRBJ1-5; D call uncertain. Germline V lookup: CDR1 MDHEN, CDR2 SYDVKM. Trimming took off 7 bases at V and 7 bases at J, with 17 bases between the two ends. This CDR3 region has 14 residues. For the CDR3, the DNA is TGTGCCAGCAATCAGATAGGGCGACCCCAGCCCCAGCATTTT. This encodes CASNQIGRPQPQHF.

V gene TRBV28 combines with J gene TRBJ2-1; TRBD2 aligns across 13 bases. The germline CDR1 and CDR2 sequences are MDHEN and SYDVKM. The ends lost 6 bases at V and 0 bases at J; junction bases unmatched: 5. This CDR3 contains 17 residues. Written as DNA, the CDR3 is TGTGCCAGCAGCGGACTAGCGGGAGCTGGCTCCTACAATGAGCAGTTCTTC. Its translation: CASSGLAGAGSYNEQFF. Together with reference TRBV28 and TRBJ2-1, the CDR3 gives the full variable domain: DVKVTQSSRYLVKRTGEKVFLECVQDMDHENMFWYRQDPGLGLRLIYFSYDVKMKEKGDIPEGYSVSREKKERFSLILESASTNQTSMYLCASSGLAGAGSYNEQFFGPGTRLTVL.

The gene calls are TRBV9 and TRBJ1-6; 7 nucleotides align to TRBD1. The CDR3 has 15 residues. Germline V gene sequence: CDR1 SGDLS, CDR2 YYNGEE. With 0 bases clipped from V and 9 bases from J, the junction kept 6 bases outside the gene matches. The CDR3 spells CASSVEGTDLSPLHF. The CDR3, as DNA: TGTGCCAGCAGCGTAGAGGGGACAGATCTTTCACCCCTCCACTTT.

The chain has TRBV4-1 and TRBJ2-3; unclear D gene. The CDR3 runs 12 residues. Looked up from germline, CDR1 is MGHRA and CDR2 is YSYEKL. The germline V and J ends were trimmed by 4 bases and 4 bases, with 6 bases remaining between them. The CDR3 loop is CASSLPSDTQYF. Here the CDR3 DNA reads TGCGCCAGCAGCCTTCCTTCAGATACGCAGTATTTT.